These 19 T cell receptor beta chains share one sample of origin, sequenced in a study of CD8 T cells in Susac syndrome. Random hexamers were used to reverse transcribe about 0.45 to 1 ug of RNA. Via MiXCR, TCRdb re-called the immunoSEQ multiplex PCR reads, giving one row per CDR3 protein. Of tens of thousands of distinct CDR3 sequences in the sample, about 92% were seen once. Sequencing was performed on CD4+ T cells from PBMCs. The receptors were gathered from a human donor with Susac syndrome.

The chain links TRBV12-3 or TRBV12-4 to TRBJ2-7; no reliable D call. This CDR3 has 16 residues. V dropped 1 base and J dropped 3 bases, with 16 bases sitting between them. The DNA of the CDR3 is TGTGCCAGCAGTTTAGGCCCGGTCCTCCGACTCTACGAGCAGTACTTC. Encoded protein: CASSLGPVLRLYEQYF.

This rearrangement joins TRBV18 to TRBJ2-7; a possible D gene is TRBD1 (6 bases). The CDR3 extends over 17 amino acids. The V end lost 2 bases, the J end lost 2 bases, and 19 bases lay between the germline ends. Germline V gene sequence: CDR1 KGHSH, CDR2 LQKENI. In DNA, the CDR3 is TGTGCCAGCTCACCATTAGCAGGGGATTTGTCCCCCTACGAGCAGTACTTC. This encodes CASSPLAGDLSPYEQYF.

V usage is TRBV25-1 and J usage is TRBJ2-7; 12 bases are a match to TRBD1. This CDR3 has 15 amino acids. Germline CDR1 and CDR2: MGHDK and SYGVNS. The trim removed 4 bases at V and 3 bases at J, leaving 4 bases unmatched. CDR3 sequence reads: CASSARDRGLYEQYF. The CDR3 DNA sequence: TGTGCCAGCAGTGCCCGGGACAGGGGGCTCTACGAGCAGTACTTC.

The rearrangement uses TRBV4-3 and TRBJ2-7; 7 nucleotides align to TRBD1. Germline lookup yields CDR1 LGHNA and CDR2 YSLEER. The CDR3 loop spans 18 amino acids. V lost 0 bases, J lost 3 bases, and 14 bases stayed unmatched. Here the CDR3 reads CASSQDRLQGVKFYEQYF. As DNA, the CDR3 is TGCGCCAGCAGCCAAGATCGACTTCAGGGGGTAAAATTCTACGAGCAGTACTTC.

The V call is TRBV3-1, the J call TRBJ2-1, with 13 bases identical to TRBD2. Germline loops: CDR1 LGHDT, CDR2 YNNKEL (reference sequence). The CDR3 loop spans 15 amino acids. V trimming: 4 bases; J trimming: 9 bases; junction bases outside the gene matches: 6. The CDR3 DNA is TGTGCCAGCAGCCCCCTGACTAGCGGGGGGCTTGAGCAGTTCTTC. Translated: CASSPLTSGGLEQFF.

The chain couples TRBV3-1 to TRBJ2-3; D unresolved. V was cut by 4 bases and J by 5 bases, with 10 bases left in between. CDR3 length equals 13 residues. CDR1 LGHDT and CDR2 YNNKEL come from the germline V gene (reference sequence). CDR3 protein: CASSRIGVDTQYF. The DNA of the CDR3 is TGTGCCAGCAGCCGAATCGGAGTAGATACGCAGTATTTT.

J is TRBJ2-2 and V is TRBV20-1; D gene unclear. V shed 3 bases and J shed 9 bases, with 11 bases lying between them. This CDR3 has 12 amino acids. The germline V gene has CDR1 DFQATT and CDR2 SNEGSKA (reference sequence). The CDR3 bases are TGCAGTGCTAGGGACCCCGGCCGGGAGCTGTTTTTT. It codes for CSARDPGRELFF.

The rearrangement links TRBV7-2 to TRBJ1-1; possibly TRBD1 for D (6 bases). Looked up from germline, CDR1 is SGHTA and CDR2 is FQGNSA. V was pared by 2 bases and J by 8 bases, with 9 bases between. The CDR3 spans 12 residues. CDR3 residues: CASSLFGTEAFF. The CDR3 DNA reads TGTGCCAGCAGCTTATTCGGGACAGAAGCTTTCTTT.

This chain joins TRBV18 and TRBJ1-2, with a weak D call TRBD1 (5 bases). The CDR3 consists of 17 residues. Germline values: CDR1 KGHSH, CDR2 LQKENI. V lost 2 bases, J lost 0 bases, and 16 bases lay in between. The CDR3 DNA follows: TGTGCCAGCTCACCAAGGGTCCGACAGCCAGCTAACTATGGCTACACCTTC. Protein product: CASSPRVRQPANYGYTF.

The chain carries TRBV29-1 and TRBJ2-7, with a possible D match to TRBD2 (6 bases). The germline V and J ends were trimmed by 4 bases and 4 bases, with 11 bases remaining between them. The CDR3 is 12 amino acids. The germline gives CDR1 SQVTM, CDR2 ANQGSEA. The CDR3 region has the DNA TGCAGCGTTGGAGTTGGGGGGTACGAGCAGTACTTC. Amino acid sequence: CSVGVGGYEQYF.

This chain uses TRBV24-1 with TRBJ2-1, with D possibly TRBD2 on 6 matching bases. The germline V gene encodes CDR1 KGHDR and CDR2 SFDVKD. This CDR3 is 16 amino acids long. V lost 1 base and J 4 bases, leaving 13 bases between the germline ends. The CDR3 loop is CATSDFSKGTYNEQFF. DNA of the CDR3: TGTGCCACCAGTGATTTTTCAAAGGGGACTTACAATGAGCAGTTCTTC.

This chain joins TRBV4-2 and TRBJ1-2; the match to TRBD1 covers 11 bases. With 0 bases clipped from V and 6 bases from J, the junction kept 6 bases outside the gene matches. Germline V lookup: CDR1 LGHNA, CDR2 YNFKEQ. The CDR3 covers 16 residues. Here the CDR3 reads CASSQDLGQGADGYTF. The CDR3 coding sequence is TGTGCCAGCAGCCAAGATCTAGGACAGGGGGCTGATGGCTACACCTTC.

This clonotype was seen once. The genes are TRBV6-1 and TRBJ2-1; D remains ambiguous. The CDR3 is 17 residues long. Germline CDR1 reads MNHNS; CDR2 reads SASEGT. Trimming removed 8 bases at V and 0 bases at J, with 20 bases between. CDR3 DNA: TGTGCCAGCTCGAAAAGCCCACGGGCGAGCTCCTACAATGAGCAGTTCTTC. Protein product: CASSKSPRASSYNEQFF.

The chain uses TRBV11-2 and TRBJ2-1; 9 bases are shared with TRBD2. V lost 7 bases and J lost 12; bases outside the gene matches: 13. The V gene's germline CDR1 is SGHAT and CDR2 FQNNGV. The CDR3 loop spans 14 amino acids. This CDR3 is CASTMGVAGVMQFF. CDR3 nucleotide sequence: TGTGCCAGCACCATGGGAGTAGCGGGGGTAATGCAGTTCTTC.

The rearrangement links TRBV9 to TRBJ2-5; D may be TRBD1 (6 bases). The CDR3 has 15 residues. V was clipped by 0 bases and J by 4 bases, with 13 bases between them. Germline V gene sequence: CDR1 SGDLS, CDR2 YYNGEE. The CDR3 is CASSVVGGVAETQYF. CDR3 bases: TGTGCCAGCAGCGTAGTAGGGGGAGTCGCAGAGACCCAGTACTTC.

The chain links TRBV3-1 to TRBJ1-2; D is possibly TRBD1 (5 bases). This CDR3 has 14 amino acids. V was clipped by 1 base and J by 2 bases, with 8 bases between them. From germline, CDR1 is LGHDT and CDR2 YNNKEL (reference sequence). CDR3 sequence reads: CASSQVAGNYGYTF. The CDR3 DNA follows: TGTGCCAGCAGCCAAGTAGCAGGGAACTATGGCTACACCTTC.

V usage is TRBV7-8 and J usage is TRBJ1-5; tentatively, D is TRBD1 (5 bases). The V end was cut by 1 base, the J end by 2 bases, with 12 bases between. This CDR3 contains 16 residues. The germline gives CDR1 SGHVS, CDR2 FQNEAQ. This CDR3 is CASSLGRVSGNQPQHF. In DNA form, the CDR3 reads TGTGCCAGCAGCTTAGGCAGGGTGTCGGGCAATCAGCCCCAGCATTTT.

The V call is TRBV2, the J call TRBJ2-7, with D tentatively TRBD2 (7 bases). The V and J ends lost 8 bases and 3 bases respectively, with 14 bases between them. This CDR3 is 13 amino acids long. Germline V gene lookup returns CDR1 SNHLY and CDR2 FYNNEI. The CDR3, as DNA: TGTGCCAGCGAGGGAGGGGGTGTCTACGAGCAGTACTTC. Translation gives CASEGGGVYEQYF.

The rearrangement joins TRBV20-1 to TRBJ2-3; TRBD2 aligns across 8 bases. The CDR3 is 15 amino acids. Germline V gene lookup returns CDR1 DFQATT and CDR2 SNEGSKA (reference sequence). Trimming removed 5 bases from V and 4 bases from J; junction bases left unmatched: 11. The CDR3 sequence: CSAQRAGVGADTQYF. The CDR3 bases are TGCAGTGCTCAGAGAGCGGGGGTCGGGGCAGATACGCAGTATTTT.